A single sample is the source of the 2 T cell receptor beta chains below, sequenced in a study of T cells in Graves' hyperthyroidism and ophthalmopathy. What was amplified from RNA transcripts were TCR beta CDR3 regions. The HTBI primer set served for first-round RT-PCR of the TCR CDR3. TCRdb re-called the multiplex PCR reads through MiXCR, storing one row per CDR3 protein. The table has about 550,000 distinct CDR3 sequences, roughly 20% seen once. Material: blood. All receptors derive from a man younger than 35 with Graves' hyperthyroidism.

The chain joins TRBV28 to TRBJ2-5; perhaps D is TRBD1 or TRBD2 (5 bases each). This CDR3 comprises 15 residues. Trimming removed 7 bases at V and 2 bases at J, with 17 bases between. The germline CDR1 and CDR2 sequences are MDHEN and SYDVKM. CDR3 residues: CASTGQGMGQETQYF. In DNA form, the CDR3 reads TGTGCCAGCACGGGGCAGGGTATGGGGCAAGAGACCCAGTACTTC.

This clonotype came up a few times. The rearrangement uses TRBV28 and TRBJ1-2; D gene ambiguous. The germline V gene has CDR1 MDHEN and CDR2 SYDVKM. Trimming shortened V by 8 bases and J by 3 bases, and 13 bases separated the two germline ends. CDR3 length: 13 residues. CDR3 residues: CASCHQVDYGYTF. DNA of the CDR3: TGTGCCAGCTGTCATCAGGTGGACTATGGCTACACCTTC.